Following are 10 T cell receptor beta chains from one sample sequenced in a study of CD8+ T cells in alopecia areata. After isolation, RNA underwent reverse transcription to generate cDNA as the sequencing template. Assay: immunoSEQ multiplex PCR; the TCRdb copy retains only in-frame clones and omits some. The table records 150,000 to 200,000 clones, roughly 70% of them present only once. Sequencing used CD8+ T cells sorted from blood, obtained at week 0. Receptor source: a human donor with alopecia areata.

The V and J genes are TRBV4-2 and TRBJ2-1; the D gene is possibly TRBD1 (5 bases). The CDR3 totals 15 residues. Germline V lookup: CDR1 LGHNA, CDR2 YNFKEQ. V lost 1 base to trimming and J lost 5 bases, with 12 bases between them. CDR3 bases: TGTGCCAGCAGCCAAGGGCAGGGCCTGAACAATGAGCAGTTCTTC. Translating it yields CASSQGQGLNNEQFF.

In DNA form, the CDR3 reads TGTGCCAGCAGTGAAAGGGGCAGACCTCACCAGCCCCAGCATTTT. Translating gives CASSERGRPHQPQHF. The rearrangement joins TRBV6-1 to TRBJ1-5; a weak D match, TRBD1 (5 bases). Germline values: CDR1 MNHNS, CDR2 SASEGT. V gave up 2 bases and J gave up 7 bases, with 15 bases separating them. The CDR3 loop spans 15 amino acids.

In its sample, this clone was seen a few times. This chain uses TRBV29-1 with TRBJ1-2; TRBD1 matches at 7 bases. V trimming: 0 bases; J trimming: 5 bases; junction bases outside the gene matches: 9. Germline V gives CDR1 SQVTM, CDR2 ANQGSEA. This CDR3 is built from 15 residues. The CDR3 nucleotides are TGCAGCGTTGAAGATTTGGGACAGACAGTATATGGCTACACCTTC. Encoded protein: CSVEDLGQTVYGYTF.

V and J are TRBV19 and TRBJ1-2; no clear D. Germline V gene lookup returns CDR1 LNHDA and CDR2 SQIVND (reference sequence). CDR3 length: 12 amino acids. Trimming cost V 5 bases and J 6 bases, with 10 bases left between them. CDR3 nucleotides: TGTGCCAGTAGTCCAGACCGGGATGGCTACACCTTC. The encoded protein is CASSPDRDGYTF. The full variable domain, with the rest looked up from reference TRBV19 and TRBJ1-2, is DGGITQSPKYLFRKEGQNVTLSCEQNLNHDAMYWYRQDPGQGLRLIYYSQIVNDFQKGDIAEGYSVSREKKESFPLTVTSAQKNPTAFYLCASSPDRDGYTFGSGTRLTVV.

The chain employs TRBV12-5 and TRBJ2-3; no clear D. Germline CDR1 and CDR2: LGHNT and FRNRAP. With 5 bases removed from V and 4 bases from J, the gap between germline ends came to 16 bases. The CDR3 loop spans 15 amino acids. CDR3 sequence reads: CASGGAERSPDTQYF. In DNA form, the CDR3 reads TGTGCTAGTGGTGGCGCTGAGAGGTCTCCAGATACGCAGTATTTT.

V gene TRBV4-2 combines with J gene TRBJ2-5, with TRBD2 as a possible D gene (6 bases). Looked up from germline, CDR1 is LGHNA and CDR2 is YNFKEQ. Trimming took off 0 bases at V and 5 bases at J, with 16 bases between the two ends. The CDR3 consists of 16 residues. CDR3 DNA sequence: TGTGCCAGCAGCCAAGAGGGAATCGCGGGGCAGGAGACCCAGTACTTC. Protein sequence: CASSQEGIAGQETQYF.

The gene calls are TRBV29-1 and TRBJ1-2, with 7 bases lining up with TRBD1. Germline CDR1 and CDR2: SQVTM and ANQGSEA. The length of the CDR3 is 13 residues. The junction had 13 bases not matched to a gene; V was cut back by 7 bases and J by 8 bases. The CDR3 DNA reads TGCAGCGCGGGGAGACAGGGTTTCTTCGGCTACACCTTC. Its translation: CSAGRQGFFGYTF.

The chain couples TRBV15 to TRBJ1-5; TRBD1 aligns across 7 bases. Per the germline V gene, CDR1 is LNHNV and CDR2 is YYDKDF (reference sequence). The V gene end was trimmed by 0 bases and the J gene end by 10 bases; junction bases not matched to a gene: 9. The CDR3 runs to 15 residues. CDR3 in amino acids: CATSRDQGVSKPQHF. For the CDR3, the DNA is TGTGCCACCAGCAGAGATCAGGGGGTGTCTAAACCCCAGCATTTT. Variable domain in full (rest from reference TRBV15 and TRBJ1-5): DAMVIQNPRYQVTQFGKPVTLSCSQTLNHNVMYWYQQKSSQAPKLLFHYYDKDFNNEADTPDNFQSRRPNTSFCFLDIRSPGLGDTAMYLCATSRDQGVSKPQHFGDGTRLSIL.

This rearrangement joins TRBV7-7 to TRBJ2-5, with unresolved D. CDR1 and CDR2 (germline): SSHAT, FNYEAQ (reference sequence). The CDR3 covers 13 residues. Trimming took off 0 bases at V and 6 bases at J, with 8 bases between the two ends. Here the CDR3 DNA reads TGTGCCAGCAGCTTAGCATGGTTTAAGACCCAGTACTTC. It is translated as CASSLAWFKTQYF.

The chain employs TRBV5-1 and TRBJ2-3; TRBD1 matches 8 bases. Germline loops: CDR1 SGHRS, CDR2 YFSETQ. The V gene end was trimmed by 3 bases and the J gene end by 6 bases; junction bases not matched to a gene: 12. CDR3 size: 16 residues. CDR3 nucleotides: TGCGCCAGCAGCTCCGGACAGGGTCAGGGTCCCGATACGCAGTATTTT. It codes for CASSSGQGQGPDTQYF.